Below, 30 T cell receptor beta chains from the same sample are listed, as sequenced in a study of a mutant IDH1 vaccine in newly diagnosed glioma. The time point here: week 47, end of study. What each vaccine dose contained was 300 ug of mutant IDH1 20-mer peptide, accompanied by topical imiquimod. The assay was immunoSEQ multiplex PCR, and TCRdb's table has in-frame clones only and misses some. The repertoire holds approximately 56,000 clones, with roughly 80% as singletons. What these receptors recognize is not known. The sequencing used PBMCs, collected from a glioma patient whose treatment included an IDH1 peptide vaccine. Receptor source: a man aged 50 or older with glioma.

This clone was seen a handful of times. V usage is TRBV10-3 and J usage is TRBJ2-5, with 9 bases that match TRBD1. V dropped 6 bases and J dropped 5; count of bases not matched to a gene: 10. The germline CDR1 and CDR2 sequences are ENHRY and SYGVKD. This CDR3 is 15 amino acids long. The CDR3 reads CAISDLGQGGETQYF. The CDR3 bases are TGTGCCATCAGCGATTTGGGACAGGGAGGGGAGACCCAGTACTTC.

The chain combines TRBV4-2 with TRBJ2-5; 7 nucleotides agree with TRBD1. This CDR3 contains 14 residues. Germline V gives CDR1 LGHNA, CDR2 YNFKEQ. J lost 5 bases, V lost 4 bases, and 7 bases had no gene match. CDR3 DNA sequence: TGTGCCAGCAGCCCGGGACAGAGTAGGGAGACCCAGTACTTC. Translated: CASSPGQSRETQYF.

V is TRBV10-2 and J is TRBJ1-2; 7 bases agree with TRBD1. Germline trimming cut 7 bases from V and 6 bases from J; bases unmatched to any gene: 8. Germline values: CDR1 WSHSY, CDR2 SAAADI. CDR3 length: 13 amino acids. CDR3 region: CASIGTEIDGYTF. The CDR3 region has the DNA TGCGCCAGCATCGGGACAGAAATTGATGGCTACACCTTC.

This clone showed up just a few times. The CDR3 sequence is CASTLQQFNQPQHF. As DNA, the CDR3 is TGTGCCAGCACCCTTCAGCAGTTCAATCAGCCCCAGCATTTT. This chain uses TRBV28 with TRBJ1-5, with D unresolved. Per germline, CDR1 MDHEN and CDR2 SYDVKM. CDR3 length equals 14 residues. Trimming removed 7 bases from V and 3 bases from J, with 13 bases in between.

The chain combines TRBV19 with TRBJ2-7, with 8 nucleotides matching TRBD1. Germline lookup yields CDR1 LNHDA and CDR2 SQIVND (reference sequence). With 1 base clipped from V and 3 bases from J, the junction kept 5 bases outside the gene matches. The CDR3 totals 15 residues. The CDR3 nucleotides read TGTGCCAGTAGTATAGGAGCAGGGGGCATCTACGAGCAGTACTTC. Protein sequence: CASSIGAGGIYEQYF. Looking up the rest from reference TRBV19 and TRBJ2-7 gives the full variable domain: DGGITQSPKYLFRKEGQNVTLSCEQNLNHDAMYWYRQDPGQGLRLIYYSQIVNDFQKGDIAEGYSVSREKKESFPLTVTSAQKNPTAFYLCASSIGAGGIYEQYFGPGTRLTVT.

This rearrangement joins TRBV10-1 to TRBJ2-2; unclear D gene. The CDR3 consists of 13 residues. Germline CDR1 and CDR2: WNHNN and SYGVQD (reference sequence). Trimming pared 3 bases from V and 0 bases from J, leaving 2 bases between. CDR3 DNA: TGCGCCAGCAGTGACCCGAACACCGGGGAGCTGTTTTTT. It is translated as CASSDPNTGELFF.

The chain couples TRBV5-1 to TRBJ2-7, with 7 bases aligning to TRBD2. The germline V gene encodes CDR1 SGHRS and CDR2 YFSETQ. This CDR3 has 15 residues. V lost 0 bases to trimming and J lost 1 base; unmatched junction nucleotides: 4. CDR3 sequence (DNA): TGCGCCAGCAGCTTGGGTGGTAGCGGGTCCTACGAGCAGTACTTC. Translation: CASSLGGSGSYEQYF.

This clone was detected a few times. V and J are TRBV7-6 and TRBJ1-1, with 7 bases fitting TRBD1. In germline, CDR1 is SGHVS, CDR2 FNYEAQ. The ends lost 5 bases at V and 3 bases at J; junction bases unmatched: 9. This CDR3 spans 15 amino acids. DNA for the CDR3: TGTGCCAGCAGCCCGGGACAGACGTCCGACACTGAAGCTTTCTTT. Translating it yields CASSPGQTSDTEAFF.

The chain uses TRBV30 and TRBJ2-5; TRBD2 agrees at 10 bases. The length of the CDR3 is 13 residues. With 2 bases clipped from V and 3 bases from J, the junction kept 0 bases outside the gene matches. Germline CDR1 reads GTSNPN; CDR2 reads SVGIG (reference sequence). The CDR3 region is CAWSTSGKETQYF. Written as DNA, the CDR3 is TGTGCCTGGAGTACTAGCGGGAAAGAGACCCAGTACTTC.

The V and J genes are TRBV14 and TRBJ2-3; 7 bases agree with TRBD1. CDR1 and CDR2 from the germline V gene are SGHDN and FVKESK. The junction had 13 bases not matched to a gene; V was cut back by 2 bases and J by 2 bases. The CDR3 length is 18 residues. CDR3 in amino acids: CASSQRWATGVTTDTQYF. CDR3 in DNA: TGTGCCAGCAGCCAAAGATGGGCCACAGGGGTTACCACAGATACGCAGTATTTT. The full variable domain, in which reference TRBV14 and TRBJ2-3 provide the parts outside the CDR3, is EAGVTQFPSHSVIEKGQTVTLRCDPISGHDNLYWYRRVMGKEIKFLLHFVKESKQDESGMPNNRFLAERTGGTYSTLKVQPAELEDSGVYFCASSQRWATGVTTDTQYFGPGTRLTVL.

The rearrangement links TRBV7-9 to TRBJ1-4, with 12 nucleotides matching TRBD1. V lost 2 bases, J lost 8 bases, and 3 bases stayed unmatched. CDR3 length equals 15 residues. CDR1 and CDR2 from the germline V gene are SEHNR and FQNEAQ (reference sequence). CDR3 protein: CASSLSGTGGEKLFF. The CDR3, as DNA: TGTGCCAGCAGCTTATCCGGGACAGGGGGCGAAAAACTGTTTTTT.

The gene calls are TRBV30 and TRBJ2-7; the D is unclear. The CDR3 consists of 11 residues. Germline CDR1 is GTSNPN and CDR2 is SVGIG (reference sequence). V was pared by 5 bases and J by 6 bases, with 11 bases between. For the CDR3, the DNA is TGTGCCTGGGGACGACCCGTCGAGCAGTACTTC. It codes for CAWGRPVEQYF.

The chain joins TRBV2 to TRBJ2-7; D unclear. V was pared by 8 bases and J by 3 bases, with 17 bases between. The CDR3 has 14 residues. Germline lookup yields CDR1 SNHLY and CDR2 FYNNEI. The CDR3 here is CASEKDVGVYEQYF. The CDR3 bases are TGTGCCAGCGAAAAGGACGTTGGAGTCTACGAGCAGTACTTC.

The rearrangement joins TRBV5-6 to TRBJ1-6; no clear D gene. Germline V gene data show CDR1 as SGHDT and CDR2 as YYEEEE. V lost 5 bases to trimming and J lost 0 bases, with 12 bases between them. The CDR3 is 16 amino acids. CDR3 nucleotides: TGTGCCAGCAGTTCGCGGGTTAGCTCCTATAATTCACCCCTCCACTTT. Translated, it gives CASSSRVSSYNSPLHF.

In nucleotides, the CDR3 is TGTGCCAGCAGCTTGTGGGGGGATTTCCAAGAGACCCAGTACTTC. Translating gives CASSLWGDFQETQYF. V usage is TRBV5-8 and J usage is TRBJ2-5, with TRBD2 as a possible D gene (6 bases). Trimming shortened V by 1 base and J by 1 base, and 11 bases separated the two germline ends. Looked up from germline, CDR1 is SGHTS and CDR2 is YDEGEE. This CDR3 has 15 amino acids.

The chain employs TRBV5-6 and TRBJ1-3; tentatively, D is TRBD1 (5 bases). The CDR3 covers 17 residues. Between the trimmed V and J ends, which lost 2 bases and 2 bases, there was a span of 17 bases. CDR1 and CDR2 (germline): SGHDT, YYEEEE. CDR3 DNA: TGTGCCAGCAGCTTTCAACTTGGGACTACGGCTGGAAACACCATATATTTT. Translation gives CASSFQLGTTAGNTIYF.

This chain uses TRBV12-1 with TRBJ1-5. TRBV12-1 is described as a pseudogene. The CDR3 has 18 amino acids. CDR3 sequence: CASSSPRPHRGRNQPQHF. The CDR3 bases are TGTGCCAGCAGCTCCCCCCGGCCACACCGCGGGCGCAATCAGCCCCAGCATTTT.

The rearrangement joins TRBV2 to TRBJ1-1, with a weak D call TRBD1 (6 bases). Trimming cost V 10 bases and J 2 bases, with 14 bases left between them. In germline, CDR1 is SNHLY, CDR2 FYNNEI. CDR3 length equals 13 residues. CDR3 in DNA: TGTGCCATCCAGGACAGAGTTAACACTGAAGCTTTCTTT. Translating it yields CAIQDRVNTEAFF. Supplemented by reference TRBV2 and TRBJ1-1, the full variable domain reads EPEVTQTPSHQVTQMGQEVILRCVPISNHLYFYWYRQILGQKVEFLVSFYNNEISEKSEIFDDQFSVERPDGSNFTLKIRSTKLEDSAMYFCAIQDRVNTEAFFGQGTRLTVV.

This clone was seen a handful of times. The chain is built from TRBV2 and TRBJ1-2; 7 bases are shared with TRBD1. CDR1 is SNHLY and CDR2 is FYNNEI in the germline V gene. CDR3 size: 12 residues. With V trimmed by 2 bases and J by 6 bases, 0 bases remained unmatched. CDR3 loop: CASSETGDGYTF. CDR3 DNA sequence: TGTGCCAGCAGTGAAACAGGGGATGGCTACACCTTC.

The chain has TRBV6-5 and TRBJ1-2; no clear D. CDR1 and CDR2 (germline): MNHEY, SVGAGI. The CDR3 length is 11 residues. Deletions cut 4 bases from V and 4 bases from J, with 4 bases between. The CDR3 here is CASSSFYGYTF. The DNA of the CDR3 is TGTGCCAGCAGTTCCTTCTATGGCTACACCTTC.

The rearrangement uses TRBV5-1 and TRBJ1-1; D perhaps matches TRBD1 (5 bases). This CDR3 has 14 amino acids. Germline V lookup: CDR1 SGHRS, CDR2 YFSETQ. V dropped 0 bases and J dropped 1 base, with 7 bases sitting between them. CDR3 sequence (DNA): TGCGCCAGCAGCTTGGGACAGTCGAACACTGAAGCTTTCTTT. Its protein product is CASSLGQSNTEAFF.

The chain uses TRBV5-5 and TRBJ1-1; possibly TRBD1 for D (5 bases). CDR3 size: 14 residues. Germline lookup yields CDR1 SGHKS and CDR2 YYEKEE (reference sequence). The V end was cut by 0 bases, the J end by 7 bases, with 13 bases between. CDR3 DNA sequence: TGTGCCAGCAGCTTGGCCGGGGCAGGGATTGAAGCTTTCTTT. Translation: CASSLAGAGIEAFF.

In its sample, this clone was seen once. This chain joins TRBV19 and TRBJ1-1, with 8 nucleotides matching TRBD1. Looked up from germline, CDR1 is LNHDA and CDR2 is SQIVND (reference sequence). Trimming took 3 bases from V and 0 from J; bases not matched to a gene: 6. CDR3 length equals 16 residues. CDR3 sequence reads: CASSMGLQGVNTEAFF. Written as DNA, the CDR3 is TGTGCCAGTAGTATGGGTCTACAGGGGGTGAACACTGAAGCTTTCTTT.

The V and J genes are TRBV19 and TRBJ2-2, with 8 bases that match TRBD1. The CDR3 extends over 15 amino acids. Germline-derived CDR1 and CDR2 are LNHDA and SQIVND (reference sequence). V shed 7 bases and J 9 bases; nucleotides not matched to a gene: 13. CDR3 nucleotides: TGTGCCAGTAACAGAGGGACAGGTTCGAGGCGGGAGCTGTTTTTT. Translation: CASNRGTGSRRELFF. Together with reference TRBV19 and TRBJ2-2, the CDR3 gives the full variable domain: DGGITQSPKYLFRKEGQNVTLSCEQNLNHDAMYWYRQDPGQGLRLIYYSQIVNDFQKGDIAEGYSVSREKKESFPLTVTSAQKNPTAFYLCASNRGTGSRRELFFGEGSRLTVL.

The table lists this clone with many counts. This chain uses TRBV7-9 with TRBJ1-1; no clear D. The germline V gene encodes CDR1 SEHNR and CDR2 FQNEAQ (reference sequence). This CDR3 has 13 residues. V was clipped by 5 bases and J by 7 bases, with 14 bases between them. CDR3 loop: CASSTTDWNEAFF. CDR3 sequence (DNA): TGTGCCAGCAGCACAACAGACTGGAATGAAGCTTTCTTT.

V is TRBV20-1 and J is TRBJ1-1; D gene uncertain. CDR1 DFQATT and CDR2 SNEGSKA come from the germline V gene (reference sequence). V was trimmed by 0 bases and J by 7 bases, leaving 6 bases between them. The CDR3 is 11 amino acids. Here the CDR3 reads CSARDGIEAFF. The CDR3 DNA follows: TGCAGTGCTAGAGATGGGATTGAAGCTTTCTTT.

The genes are TRBV18 and TRBJ1-1, with D possibly TRBD1 on 5 matching bases. The CDR3 has 15 amino acids. CDR1 is KGHSH, CDR2 LQKENI, per germline. The V end lost 2 bases, the J end lost 4 bases, and 14 bases lay between the germline ends. CDR3 coding DNA: TGTGCCAGCTCACCAGGCACAGGTGCTATCACTGAAGCTTTCTTT. This translates into CASSPGTGAITEAFF.

The chain couples TRBV19 to TRBJ1-2; no clear D. The germline gives CDR1 LNHDA, CDR2 SQIVND (reference sequence). With 6 bases removed from V and 8 bases from J, the gap between germline ends came to 10 bases. This CDR3 contains 11 residues. The CDR3 sequence is CASSLLGGYTF. DNA of the CDR3: TGTGCCAGTAGCTTACTGGGGGGCTACACCTTC.

V is TRBV30 and J is TRBJ1-2; D may be TRBD1 (5 bases). CDR3 length: 12 amino acids. Germline V gene sequence: CDR1 GTSNPN, CDR2 SVGIG (reference sequence). Trimming left V 2 bases short and J 6 bases short, with 10 bases between. The DNA for the CDR3 is TGTGCCTGGAGTTGGACACGAGATGGCTACACCTTC. Its translation is CAWSWTRDGYTF.

The chain has TRBV10-3 and TRBJ2-2; unclear D gene. The V end lost 2 bases, the J end lost 0 bases, and 7 bases lay between the germline ends. This CDR3 spans 15 amino acids. From germline, CDR1 is ENHRY and CDR2 SYGVKD. For the CDR3, the DNA is TGTGCCATCAGTGAGGAGACACCGAACACCGGGGAGCTGTTTTTT. This codes for CAISEETPNTGELFF.